These T cell receptor beta chains were read from a single sample in a study of T cells in Graves' hyperthyroidism and ophthalmopathy. TCRdb independently ran MiXCR on the multiplex PCR reads; one entry per CDR3 protein. The data show just over 550,000 distinct CDR3 sequences, with 46% seen just once and just over 8% held by the top ten. Sequenced: peripheral blood or thyroid tissue (not recorded which). Receptors were obtained from a woman in her late teens or twenties with Graves' hyperthyroidism. Both conserved end residues are part of each CDR3. The D gene is left open where the match is weak. Rows give clone size only sometimes, using once, few, many, or a class for an expanded clone.

d_call	v_call	clone_size	j_call	cdr3_aa	cdr3_nt
TRBD1	TRBV25-1	many	TRBJ1-1	CAIQQGTEAFF	TGTGCCATCCAACAGGGGACTGAAGCTTTCTTT
.	TRBV20-1	.	TRBJ1-4	CSAPRSMDEKLFF	TGCAGTGCTCCAAGGTCTATGGATGAAAAACTGTTTTTT
.	TRBV10-3	.	TRBJ2-7	CASSFRATEQYF	TGTGCCAGCAGTTTCCGGGCGACCGAGCAGTACTTC
.	TRBV7-8	.	TRBJ2-7	CASSALTYEQYF	TGTGCCAGCAGCGCCCTTACCTACGAGCAGTACTTC
.	TRBV7-8	.	TRBJ2-7	CASSEQGHEQYF	TGTGCCAGCAGCGAGCAGGGACACGAGCAGTACTTC
TRBD1	TRBV7-6	.	TRBJ2-7	CASSVAGGGEQYF	TGCGCCAGCAGTGTTGCAGGGGGCGGGGAGCAGTACTTC
.	TRBV7-9	many	TRBJ1-2	CASSSAGEGYTF	TGTGCCAGCAGCTCCGCAGGGGAGGGCTACACCTTC
TRBD2	TRBV7-2	.	TRBJ2-5	CASSLVLAGGPETQYF	TGTGCCAGCAGCTTAGTTCTAGCGGGAGGGCCGGAGACCCAGTACTTC
TRBD1	TRBV19	.	TRBJ1-2	CASRPRDRGDYGYTF	TGTGCCAGTAGGCCTCGGGACAGGGGCGACTATGGCTACACCTTC
.	TRBV2	.	TRBJ1-5	CASSPTAGMSNQPQHF	TGTGCCAGCAGCCCGACGGCGGGGATGAGCAATCAGCCCCAGCATTTT
.	TRBV7-9	few	TRBJ2-7	CATRLGGEQYF	TGTGCCACCCGCCTCGGGGGCGAGCAGTACTTC
.	TRBV7-3	.	TRBJ1-3	CASSFILTDSGNTIYF	TGTGCCAGCAGCTTTATCCTAACAGATTCTGGAAACACCATATATTTT
.	TRBV20-1	.	TRBJ2-3	CSAGRDTDTQYF	TGCAGTGCTGGACGGGACACAGATACGCAGTATTTT
TRBD2	TRBV14	.	TRBJ2-5	CASSPARTSARETQYF	TGTGCCAGCAGCCCGGCCCGGACTAGCGCTAGGGAGACCCAGTACTTC
TRBD1	TRBV25-1	.	TRBJ1-2	CASRTGQGLFNYGYTF	TGTGCCAGCAGGACGGGACAGGGCCTTTTCAACTATGGCTACACCTTC
TRBD2	TRBV7-9	.	TRBJ2-7	CASSLLPSGRPHEQYF	TGTGCCAGCAGCTTACTTCCTAGCGGGAGACCCCACGAGCAGTACTTC
.	TRBV20-1	few	TRBJ2-5	CSARGFFQETQYF	TGCAGTGCTAGAGGTTTCTTCCAAGAGACCCAGTACTTC
.	TRBV7-9	once	TRBJ1-3	CASSLSDGYTIYF	TGTGCCAGCAGCTTGTCGGATGGCTACACCATATATTTT
.	TRBV10-3	.	TRBJ2-5	CAISIRETQYF	TGTGCCATCAGTATTCGGGAGACCCAGTACTTC
.	TRBV29-1	many	TRBJ1-2	CSVDREGDNYGYTF	TGCAGCGTTGACAGGGAAGGCGATAACTATGGCTACACCTTC
TRBD1	TRBV19	many	TRBJ1-1	CASSPRTGSEAFF	TGTGCCAGTAGTCCCCGGACAGGGAGTGAAGCTTTCTTT
.	TRBV7-6	.	TRBJ1-5	CASSPQGSGGQPQHF	TGTGCCAGCTCACCACAGGGTAGTGGCGGCCAGCCCCAGCATTTT
.	TRBV5-1	.	TRBJ2-7	CASSQGPYYEQYF	TGCGCCAGCAGCCAGGGGCCCTACTACGAGCAGTACTTC
TRBD1	TRBV7-9	many	TRBJ2-5	CASSHGQAIETQYF	TGTGCCAGCAGCCATGGACAGGCAATAGAGACCCAGTACTTC
.	TRBV10-3	many	TRBJ2-7	CAITLDGYYEQYF	TGTGCCATCACACTGGACGGCTACTACGAGCAGTACTTC
.	TRBV7-6	few	TRBJ2-5	CASSLRGFEETQYF	TGTGCCAGCAGTCTTAGGGGTTTTGAAGAGACCCAGTACTTC